This T cell receptor (beta chain) was sequenced during a study of T-cell reconstitution after alpha-beta-depleted transplantation in children. The trim removed 1 base at V and 0 bases at J, leaving 3 bases unmatched. Germline CDR1 and CDR2: SGHRS and YFSETQ. The CDR3 totals 16 residues. Preparation of the TCRbeta library used unique molecular identifiers. TCRdb redid the calling of the PCR reads with MiXCR, one entry per CDR3 protein. The sample yields 500,000 to 600,000 distinct CDR3 sequences, over 20% seen once. This chain links TRBV5-1 with TRBJ2-1, with 8 bases aligning to TRBD2. The sequence came from a boy in the first two years of life with Wiskott-Aldrich syndrome, due to receive a stem cell transplant. The sequences come from PBMCs, collected before TCRalphabeta/CD19-depleted stem cell transplant. The CDR3 region has the DNA TGCGCCAGCAGCTTGCGGAGCGGGAGCTCCTACAATGAGCAGTTCTTC. Translating it yields CASSLRSGSSYNEQFF.